The 15 T cell receptor beta chains reported below all come from one sample, sequenced in a study of T cell responses to AZD1222 COVID-19 vaccine. The method was immunoSEQ multiplex PCR; TCRdb's version includes in-frame clones alone and lacks a portion of them. The data show 40,000 to 60,000 clones, just over 85% seen once. The source was peripheral blood, collected 28 days after the second AZD1222 dose. Receptors were obtained from an adult who received the AZD1222 COVID-19 vaccine.

The chain employs TRBV28 and TRBJ2-7; tentative D call: TRBD2 (6 bases). Looked up from germline, CDR1 is MDHEN and CDR2 is SYDVKM. The CDR3 runs to 15 residues. Trimming stripped 6 bases from V and 6 bases from J, with 21 bases between. Written as DNA, the CDR3 is TGTGCCAGCAGAGGAGGAAATGCGGGGCCTGGCGAGCAGTACTTC. Its protein product is CASRGGNAGPGEQYF.

This clone was observed a single time. This chain connects TRBV16 to TRBJ2-3, with D perhaps matching TRBD2 (6 bases). Germline-derived CDR1 and CDR2 are KGHSY and FQNENV. V shed 0 bases and J shed 2 bases, with 12 bases lying between them. The length of the CDR3 is 16 residues. CDR3 nucleotide sequence: TGTGCCAGCAGCCAATCTTGGGAGGTATACACAGATACGCAGTATTTT. It is translated as CASSQSWEVYTDTQYF.

CDR3: CASGWSRGDTQYF. The CDR3 bases are TGTGCCAGTGGATGGTCCCGCGGAGATACGCAGTATTTT. J is TRBJ2-3 and V is TRBV19, with D hard to call. V shed 8 bases and J shed 5 bases, with 14 bases lying between them. The CDR3 is made up of 13 amino acids. Germline CDR1 is LNHDA and CDR2 is SQIVND (reference sequence).

This chain links TRBV12-3 or TRBV12-4 with TRBJ1-1; D remains unclear. V was clipped by 2 bases and J by 1 base, with 5 bases between them. The length of the CDR3 is 13 residues. The CDR3 DNA reads TGTGCCAGCAGTTTAAGCCAGAACACTGAAGCTTTCTTT. Residues: CASSLSQNTEAFF.

J is TRBJ2-2 and V is TRBV15; D possibly corresponds to TRBD2 (6 bases). Trimming took off 8 bases at V and 0 bases at J, with 16 bases between the two ends. Germline V gene lookup returns CDR1 LNHNV and CDR2 YYDKDF (reference sequence). CDR3 length: 16 residues. CDR3 region: CATSGRGGPNTGELFF. CDR3 coding DNA: TGTGCCACCTCAGGGCGGGGAGGCCCGAACACCGGGGAGCTGTTTTTT.

As for this clone: The junction differs from germline at one of its ends, possibly a read error. This chain uses TRBV6-2 or TRBV6-3 with TRBJ1-4, with D possibly being TRBD1 (5 bases). This CDR3 spans 12 amino acids. The V gene's germline CDR1 is MNHEY and CDR2 SVGEGT. DNA of the CDR3: TGTGCCAGCAGCTACTGGGGGGAAAAACTGTTTTTT. This translates into CASSYWGEKLFF.

The rearrangement uses TRBV1 and TRBJ2-2; the D call TRBD2 from the table was never checked on the DNA. TRBV1 is marked as a pseudogene. There are 13 residues in the CDR3. CDR3 in amino acids: CTSSRDSAGELFF. The CDR3, as DNA: TGCACCAGCAGCCGCGATTCGGCCGGGGAGCTGTTTTTT.

The table lists this clone with a few counts. The CDR3 reads CASTGGDYTDTQYF. CDR3 bases: TGTGCCAGCACCGGCGGGGATTACACAGATACGCAGTATTTT. The chain is built from TRBV9 and TRBJ2-3, with D maybe TRBD2 (6 bases). V was shortened by 6 bases and J by 2 bases, with 13 bases between the two germline ends. Germline V gene data show CDR1 as SGDLS and CDR2 as YYNGEE. The CDR3 length is 14 residues. The complete variable domain, with remaining parts taken from reference TRBV9 and TRBJ2-3, reads DSGVTQTPKHLITATGQRVTLRCSPRSGDLSVYWYQQSLDQGLQFLIQYYNGEERAKGNILERFSAQQFPDLHSELNLSSLELGDSALYFCASTGGDYTDTQYFGPGTRLTVL.

The genes are TRBV28 and TRBJ2-7, with unresolved D. Germline V gene data show CDR1 as MDHEN and CDR2 as SYDVKM. V was shortened by 10 bases and J by 6 bases, with 16 bases between the two germline ends. This CDR3 contains 12 residues. The CDR3 spells CATRQVPSEQYF. Written as DNA, the CDR3 is TGTGCCACCCGTCAGGTCCCATCCGAGCAGTACTTC.

V is TRBV5-4 and J is TRBJ2-3; possible D gene TRBD1, 6 bases. Germline values: CDR1 SGHNT, CDR2 YYREEE (reference sequence). Trimming left V 4 bases short and J 1 base short, with 13 bases between. This CDR3 region has 15 residues. The CDR3 region has the DNA TGTGCCAGCAGCCAAACCTCAGGGGGCACAGATACGCAGTATTTT. Translating it yields CASSQTSGGTDTQYF.

V and J are TRBV3-1 (or the pseudogene TRBV3-2) and TRBJ2-3; D unresolved. Germline V gives CDR1 LGHDT, CDR2 YNNKEL (reference sequence). The CDR3 consists of 15 residues. The germline V and J ends were trimmed by 1 base and 4 bases, with 12 bases remaining between them. Written as DNA, the CDR3 is TGTGCCAGCAGCCAAGGGGATAGGGCCCCAGATACGCAGTATTTT. Its protein product is CASSQGDRAPDTQYF.

This clone was observed once. CDR3 in DNA: TGTGCCATCAGTGCGCCTGAGCGGGAGCTCAATGAGCAGTTCTTC. It codes for CAISAPERELNEQFF. The J gene is TRBJ2-1, the V gene TRBV10-3; 8 nucleotides agree with TRBD2. The V segment lost 4 bases and the J segment 6 bases; nucleotides outside the gene matches: 8. The CDR3 has 15 residues. From germline, CDR1 is ENHRY and CDR2 SYGVKD.

The gene calls are TRBV2 and TRBJ2-3; D is unresolved. V was shortened by 6 bases and J by 3 bases, with 13 bases between the two germline ends. Germline CDR1 and CDR2: SNHLY and FYNNEI. The CDR3 is made up of 14 amino acids. The CDR3 here is CASSFMDGTDTQYF. CDR3 nucleotides: TGTGCCAGCAGCTTCATGGACGGAACAGATACGCAGTATTTT.

V and J are TRBV4-1 and TRBJ2-4; D is uncertain. The CDR3 contains 17 residues. CDR1 and CDR2 from the germline V gene are MGHRA and YSYEKL. Trimming cost V 0 bases and J 1 base, with 13 bases left between them. CDR3 sequence: CASSQDYGTPAKNIQYF. The CDR3 coding sequence is TGCGCCAGCAGCCAAGATTATGGCACTCCCGCCAAAAACATTCAGTACTTC.

This clone was seen once. The chain combines TRBV29-1 with TRBJ2-2, with D possibly TRBD2 on 7 matching bases. Germline V lookup: CDR1 SQVTM, CDR2 ANQGSEA. V lost 3 bases to trimming and J lost 7 bases, with 12 bases between them. The CDR3 has 13 residues. The CDR3 sequence: CSVDGLGGGELFF. The CDR3 nucleotides are TGCAGCGTTGACGGACTAGGGGGCGGGGAGCTGTTTTTT.